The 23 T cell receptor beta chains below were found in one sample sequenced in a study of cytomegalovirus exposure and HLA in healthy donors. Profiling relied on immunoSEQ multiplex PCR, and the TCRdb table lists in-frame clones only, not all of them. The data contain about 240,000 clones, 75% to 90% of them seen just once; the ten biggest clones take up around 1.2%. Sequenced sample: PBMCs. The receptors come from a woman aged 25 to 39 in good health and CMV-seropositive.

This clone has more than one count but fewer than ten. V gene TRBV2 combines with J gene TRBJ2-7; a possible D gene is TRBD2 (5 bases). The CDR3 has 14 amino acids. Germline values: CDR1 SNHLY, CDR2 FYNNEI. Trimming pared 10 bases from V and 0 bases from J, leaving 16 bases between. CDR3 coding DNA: TGTGCCACTAGGTACGGGAAGAGCTCCTACGAGCAGTACTTC. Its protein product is CATRYGKSSYEQYF.

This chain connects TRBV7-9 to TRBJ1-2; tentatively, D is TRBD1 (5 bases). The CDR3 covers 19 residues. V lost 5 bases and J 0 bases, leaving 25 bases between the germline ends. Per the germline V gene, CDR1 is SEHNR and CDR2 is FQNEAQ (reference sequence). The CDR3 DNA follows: TGTGCCAGCAGCGAGAGAGGTGGGGGGAGTAACTTAGCTAACTATGGCTACACCTTC. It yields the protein CASSERGGGSNLANYGYTF.

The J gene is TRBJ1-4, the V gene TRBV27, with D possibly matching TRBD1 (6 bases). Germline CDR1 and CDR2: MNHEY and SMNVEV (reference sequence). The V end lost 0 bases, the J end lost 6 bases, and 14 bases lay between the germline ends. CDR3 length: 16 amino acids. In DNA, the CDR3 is TGTGCCAGCAGTTTATCTCCCCGGGCAGGGGATGAAAAACTGTTTTTT. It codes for CASSLSPRAGDEKLFF.

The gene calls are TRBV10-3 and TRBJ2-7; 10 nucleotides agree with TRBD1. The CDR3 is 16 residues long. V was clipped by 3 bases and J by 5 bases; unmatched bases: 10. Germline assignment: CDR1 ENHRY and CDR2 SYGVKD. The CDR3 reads CAISDPRQGASDEQYF. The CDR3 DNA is TGTGCCATCAGTGATCCAAGACAGGGGGCTTCCGACGAGCAGTACTTC.

CDR3 in amino acids: CASSAPGLAEYEQYF. In nucleotides, the CDR3 is TGTGCCAGCAGTGCACCGGGACTAGCGGAGTACGAGCAGTACTTC. The rearrangement links TRBV27 to TRBJ2-7; 11 bases map to TRBD2. The CDR3 has 15 residues. The V segment lost 5 bases and the J segment 4 bases; nucleotides outside the gene matches: 7. The germline gives CDR1 MNHEY, CDR2 SMNVEV (reference sequence).

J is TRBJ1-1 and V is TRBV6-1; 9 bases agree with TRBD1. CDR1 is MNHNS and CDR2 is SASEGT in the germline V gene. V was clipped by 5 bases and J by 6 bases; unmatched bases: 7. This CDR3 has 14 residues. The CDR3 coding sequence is TGTGCCAGCAGTACCCGGGACAGGGTCGCTGAAGCTTTCTTT. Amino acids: CASSTRDRVAEAFF.

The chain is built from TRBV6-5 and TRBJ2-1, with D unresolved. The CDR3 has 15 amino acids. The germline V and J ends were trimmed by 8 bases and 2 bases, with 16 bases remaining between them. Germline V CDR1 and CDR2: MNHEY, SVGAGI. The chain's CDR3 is CASALDSGPYNEQFF. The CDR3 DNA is TGTGCCAGCGCCTTAGACTCGGGTCCCTACAATGAGCAGTTCTTC.

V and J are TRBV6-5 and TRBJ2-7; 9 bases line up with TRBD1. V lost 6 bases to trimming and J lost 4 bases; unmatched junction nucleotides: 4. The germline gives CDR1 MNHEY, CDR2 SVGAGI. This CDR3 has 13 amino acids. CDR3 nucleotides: TGTGCCAGCAGCTCCGGGACAGGGTACGAGCAGTACTTC. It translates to CASSSGTGYEQYF.

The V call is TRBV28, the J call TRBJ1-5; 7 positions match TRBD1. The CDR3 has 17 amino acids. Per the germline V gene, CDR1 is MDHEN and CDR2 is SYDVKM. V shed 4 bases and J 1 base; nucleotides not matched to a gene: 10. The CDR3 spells CASSSATGTASNQPQHF. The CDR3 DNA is TGTGCCAGCAGTTCGGCAACCGGGACAGCGAGCAATCAGCCCCAGCATTTT.

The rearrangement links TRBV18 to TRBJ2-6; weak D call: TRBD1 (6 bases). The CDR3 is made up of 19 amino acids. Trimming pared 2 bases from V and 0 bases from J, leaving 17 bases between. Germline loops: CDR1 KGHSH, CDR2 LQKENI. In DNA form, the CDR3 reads TGTGCCAGCTCACCATGTATCCCAGGGGCGTACTCTGGGGCCAACGTCCTGACTTTC. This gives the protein CASSPCIPGAYSGANVLTF.

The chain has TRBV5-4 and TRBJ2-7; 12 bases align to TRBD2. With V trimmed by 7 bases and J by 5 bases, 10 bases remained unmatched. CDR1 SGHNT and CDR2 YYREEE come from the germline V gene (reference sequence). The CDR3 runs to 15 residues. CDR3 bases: TGTGCCAGCCGGCTAGCGGGAGGGCGGGCGGACGAGCAGTACTTC. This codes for CASRLAGGRADEQYF.

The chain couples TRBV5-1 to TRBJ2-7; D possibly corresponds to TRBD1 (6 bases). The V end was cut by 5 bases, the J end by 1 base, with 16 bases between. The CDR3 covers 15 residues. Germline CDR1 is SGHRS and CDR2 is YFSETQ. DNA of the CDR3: TGCGCCAGCAGTCACGATGGGACACCATCCTACGAGCAGTACTTC. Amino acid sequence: CASSHDGTPSYEQYF.

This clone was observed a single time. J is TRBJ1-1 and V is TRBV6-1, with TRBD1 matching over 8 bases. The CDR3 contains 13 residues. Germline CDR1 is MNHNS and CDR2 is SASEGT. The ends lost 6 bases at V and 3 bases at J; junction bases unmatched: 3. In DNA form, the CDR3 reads TGTGCCAGCAGCTACAGGGGGGACACTGAAGCTTTCTTT. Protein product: CASSYRGDTEAFF.

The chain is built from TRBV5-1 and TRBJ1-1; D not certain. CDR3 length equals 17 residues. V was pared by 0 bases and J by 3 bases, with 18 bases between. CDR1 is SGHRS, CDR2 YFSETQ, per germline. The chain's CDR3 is CASSLASRAVGDTEAFF. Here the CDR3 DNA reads TGCGCCAGCAGCTTGGCCTCGAGGGCGGTGGGAGACACTGAAGCTTTCTTT. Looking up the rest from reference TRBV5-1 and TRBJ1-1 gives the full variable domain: KAGVTQTPRYLIKTRGQQVTLSCSPISGHRSVSWYQQTPGQGLQFLFEYFSETQRNKGNFPGRFSGRQFSNSRSEMNVSTLELGDSALYLCASSLASRAVGDTEAFFGQGTRLTVV.

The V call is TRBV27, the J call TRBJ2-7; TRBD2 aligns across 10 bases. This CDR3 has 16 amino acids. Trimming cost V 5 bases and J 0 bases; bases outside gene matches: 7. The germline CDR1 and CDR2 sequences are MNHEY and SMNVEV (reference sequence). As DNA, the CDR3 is TGTGCCAGCAGTCCCGCGGGACTAGCGCTCTCCTACGAGCAGTACTTC. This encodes CASSPAGLALSYEQYF.

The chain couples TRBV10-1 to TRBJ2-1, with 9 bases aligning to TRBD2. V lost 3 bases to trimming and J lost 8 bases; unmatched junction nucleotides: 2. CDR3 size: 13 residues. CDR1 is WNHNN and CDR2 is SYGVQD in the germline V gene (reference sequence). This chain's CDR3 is CASSDRTSDEQFF. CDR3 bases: TGCGCCAGCAGTGATCGGACTAGCGATGAGCAGTTCTTC.

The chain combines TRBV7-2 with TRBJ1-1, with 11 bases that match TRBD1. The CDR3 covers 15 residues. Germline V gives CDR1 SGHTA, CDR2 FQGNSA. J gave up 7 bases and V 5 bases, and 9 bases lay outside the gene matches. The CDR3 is CASSADRGRNIEAFF. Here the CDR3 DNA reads TGTGCCAGCAGCGCGGACAGGGGGCGAAATATTGAAGCTTTCTTT.

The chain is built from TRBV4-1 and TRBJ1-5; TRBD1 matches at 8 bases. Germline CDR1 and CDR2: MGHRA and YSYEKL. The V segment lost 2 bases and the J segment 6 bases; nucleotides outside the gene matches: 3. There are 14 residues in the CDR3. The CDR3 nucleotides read TGCGCCAGCAGCCAATCAGGGGGCCCTCAGCCCCAGCATTTT. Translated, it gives CASSQSGGPQPQHF.

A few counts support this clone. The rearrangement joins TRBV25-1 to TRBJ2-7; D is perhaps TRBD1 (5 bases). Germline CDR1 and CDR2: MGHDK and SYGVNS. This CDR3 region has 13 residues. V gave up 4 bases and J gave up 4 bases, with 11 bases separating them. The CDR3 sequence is CASSVAGNYEQYF. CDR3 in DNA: TGTGCCAGCAGTGTAGCAGGGAATTACGAGCAGTACTTC.

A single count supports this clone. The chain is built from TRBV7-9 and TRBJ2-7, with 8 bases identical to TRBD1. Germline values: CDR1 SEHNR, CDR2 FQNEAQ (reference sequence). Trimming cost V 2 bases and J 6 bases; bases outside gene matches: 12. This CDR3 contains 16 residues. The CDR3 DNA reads TGTGCCAGCAGCTTATCGGCAGGGGGCCAATTCGCCGAGCAGTACTTC. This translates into CASSLSAGGQFAEQYF.

The CDR3 sequence is CASSPAGIQETQYF. Here the CDR3 DNA reads TGTGCCAGCAGCCCAGCGGGGATCCAAGAGACCCAGTACTTC. The V and J genes are TRBV7-3 and TRBJ2-5; the match to TRBD2 covers 7 bases. Trimming removed 5 bases from V and 1 base from J; junction bases left unmatched: 4. The CDR3 length is 14 residues. Germline V gives CDR1 SGHTA, CDR2 FQGTGA.

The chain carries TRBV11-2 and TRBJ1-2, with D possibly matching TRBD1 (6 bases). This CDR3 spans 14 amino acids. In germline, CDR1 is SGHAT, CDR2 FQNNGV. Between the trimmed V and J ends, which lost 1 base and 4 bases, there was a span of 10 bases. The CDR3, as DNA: TGTGCCAGCAGCTTAGCGGGACAAGTCTATGGCTACACCTTC. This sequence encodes CASSLAGQVYGYTF.

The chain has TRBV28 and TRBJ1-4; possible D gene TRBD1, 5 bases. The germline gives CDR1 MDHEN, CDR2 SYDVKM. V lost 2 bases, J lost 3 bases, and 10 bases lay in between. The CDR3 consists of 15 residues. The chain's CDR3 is CASSLIGASNEKLFF. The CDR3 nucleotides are TGTGCCAGCAGTTTAATAGGGGCTTCTAATGAAAAACTGTTTTTT.